This section outlines one T cell receptor beta chain sequence together with its context. The antigen is unknown. These data belong to a study of cytomegalovirus exposure and HLA in healthy donors. Points from the study as a whole: The sole available immune exposure information was CMV serostatus. Being productive about 90% or about 30% of the time was typical of most TCR beta V segments in an earlier analysis.

Primers included in the PCR were 60 Vbeta and 13 Jbeta primers. TCRdb's copy holds only in-frame clones and misses some; the assay was immunoSEQ multiplex PCR. The data hold fewer than 90,000 clones, with about three quarters observed a single time. Samples came from healthy bone marrow donors. The V gene lost 6 bases and the J gene lost 2 bases, with 14 bases spanning the gap. The length of the CDR3 is 15 residues. Germline-derived CDR1 and CDR2 are LNHDA and SQIVND (reference sequence). The chain recombines TRBV19 with TRBJ1-3; D is uncertain. The material sequenced was PBMCs. The sequence derives from a young man in good health and CMV-seropositive. CDR3 region: CASSLRGVAGNTIYF. CDR3 nucleotide sequence: TGTGCCAGTAGCCTGCGTGGTGTGGCTGGAAACACCATATATTTT.